Listed below are T cell receptor beta chains from one sample, sequenced in a study of OX40 agonist ivuxolimab in advanced cancers. TCRdb keeps only in-frame clones here, not all; method: immunoSEQ multiplex PCR. The top ten hold approximately 35% of the sample, which has about 22,000 clones, 84% seen once. Material: CD4+ or CD8+ T cells sorted from blood, obtained in a trial of the OX40 agonist ivuxolimab. These receptors originate from an adult with an advanced solid tumor such as melanoma, head and neck, liver or kidney cancer. Both conserved end residues are part of each CDR3. D genes are given only for firm matches. Where a row states a size, it is once, few, many or the class of an expanded clone; other rows omit it.

TRBV2	.	TRBJ2-5	.	CASKGLAGALETQYF	TGTGCCAGCAAAGGCTTGGCGGGGGCGTTAGAGACCCAGTACTTC
TRBV5-1	.	TRBJ1-4	.	CASSLGVSNEKLFF	TGCGCCAGCAGCTTGGGGGTTTCCAATGAAAAACTGTTTTTT
TRBV29-1	.	TRBJ1-4	.	CSVVAQGGGRNEKLFF	TGCAGCGTTGTGGCCCAGGGCGGAGGAAGGAATGAAAAACTGTTTTTT
TRBV5-4	.	TRBJ1-6	once	CASSFTGGTYSPLHF	TGTGCCAGCAGCTTTACCGGGGGTACGTATTCACCCCTCCACTTT
TRBV9	TRBD2	TRBJ2-2	.	CASNGIREGHTGELFF	TGTGCCAGCAACGGTATACGGGAGGGACACACCGGGGAGCTGTTTTTT
TRBV5-4	TRBD1	TRBJ1-6	.	CASSLTGEVYNSPLHF	TGTGCCAGCAGCCTCACAGGGGAAGTCTATAATTCACCCCTCCACTTT
TRBV2	.	TRBJ1-5	.	CASREEFNQPQHF	TGTGCCAGCAGGGAAGAGTTTAATCAGCCCCAGCATTTT
TRBV2	.	TRBJ1-5	.	CASSEGVSNQPQHF	TGTGCCAGCAGTGAAGGGGTAAGCAATCAGCCCCAGCATTTT
TRBV28	.	TRBJ1-5	.	CASSAWGLQPQHF	TGTGCCAGCAGTGCGTGGGGGCTTCAGCCCCAGCATTTT
TRBV11-3	.	TRBJ2-1	.	CASSSPTSRDEQFF	TGTGCCAGCAGCTCACCGACTAGTAGGGATGAGCAGTTCTTC
TRBV6-5	.	TRBJ1-1	.	CASRENAGEAFF	TGTGCCAGCAGAGAAAACGCGGGTGAGGCTTTCTTT
TRBV18	TRBD1	TRBJ1-1	.	CASSPRRQGEHTEAFF	TGTGCCAGCTCACCACGAAGACAGGGGGAGCACACTGAAGCTTTCTTT
TRBV27	.	TRBJ1-4	once	CASSLSRQGGEKLFF	TGTGCCAGCAGTTTATCAAGGCAGGGAGGTGAAAAACTGTTTTTT
TRBV7-1	.	TRBJ1-5	.	CASSLWADNQPQHF	TGTGCCAGCAGCTTATGGGCCGATAATCAGCCCCAGCATTTT
TRBV7-8	TRBD2	TRBJ2-5	.	CASSLVSGPQETQYF	TGTGCCAGCAGCTTAGTTAGCGGGCCGCAAGAGACCCAGTACTTC
TRBV18	TRBD2	TRBJ2-7	.	CASSPGLAGGEQYF	TGTGCCAGCTCACCGGGACTAGCGGGCGGCGAGCAGTACTTC
TRBV11-2	.	TRBJ2-7	.	CASSPWARGPYEQYF	TGTGCCAGCAGCCCATGGGCCCGGGGGCCCTACGAGCAGTACTTC
TRBV9	.	TRBJ1-3	medium-sized	CASSVLQEGNTIYF	TGTGCCAGCAGCGTCTTACAGGAAGGAAACACCATATATTTT
TRBV7-3	TRBD1	TRBJ1-2	.	CASSPRDRKGNGYTF	TGTGCCAGCAGCCCCCGGGACAGGAAAGGGAATGGCTACACCTTC
TRBV30	TRBD1	TRBJ1-2	.	CAWSTGGKYGYTF	TGTGCCTGGAGCACAGGGGGCAAGTATGGCTACACCTTC
TRBV6-6	.	TRBJ1-1	.	CASSYDPRGLNTEAFF	TGTGCCAGCAGTTACGACCCTCGGGGCTTGAACACTGAAGCTTTCTTT
TRBV2	.	TRBJ1-2	.	CASSDTLNYGYTF	TGTGCCAGCAGTGATACTCTGAACTATGGCTACACCTTC
TRBV4-1	TRBD1	TRBJ2-4	.	CASSPAQGARLHIQYF	TGCGCCAGCAGCCCGGCCCAGGGGGCAAGGTTGCACATTCAGTACTTC
TRBV6-1	TRBD2	TRBJ2-4	.	CASSDVGGTTAKNIQYF	TGTGCCAGCAGTGACGTCGGGGGGACGACAGCCAAAAACATTCAGTACTTC
TRBV5-1	.	TRBJ2-1	.	CASSLGGSTYNEQFF	TGCGCCAGCAGCTTGGGGGGGAGCACCTACAATGAGCAGTTCTTC
TRBV14	TRBD1	TRBJ1-2	few	CASSHSLGTGYGYTF	TGTGCCAGCAGCCACTCCTTAGGGACAGGGTATGGCTACACCTTC
TRBV7-6	.	TRBJ1-3	.	CASSLAPRGTGNTIYF	TGTGCCAGCAGCTTGGCCCCAAGGGGGACTGGAAACACCATATATTTT
TRBV30	.	TRBJ2-7	.	CAWSVGQGYEQYF	TGTGCCTGGAGTGTAGGGCAGGGCTACGAGCAGTACTTC
TRBV18	TRBD1	TRBJ2-1	.	CASSPGQGGNEQFF	TGTGCCAGCTCACCAGGACAGGGAGGCAATGAGCAGTTCTTC
TRBV18	.	TRBJ1-6	.	CASSQDRKNSPLHF	TGTGCCAGCTCACAGGACAGAAAGAATTCACCCCTCCACTTT
TRBV4-1	.	TRBJ2-7	once	CASSQGASFYEQYF	TGCGCCAGCAGCCAAGGGGCTAGCTTTTACGAGCAGTACTTC
TRBV5-1	.	TRBJ2-3	once	CASSLAGANPTTDTQYF	TGCGCCAGCAGCTTGGCCGGGGCAAATCCCACCACAGATACGCAGTATTTT
TRBV5-1	.	TRBJ2-5	.	CASSLDLEETQYF	TGCGCCAGCAGCTTGGACTTGGAAGAGACCCAGTACTTC
TRBV28	.	TRBJ1-1	.	CASSFPQNKNTEAFF	TGTGCCAGCAGTTTTCCCCAAAACAAGAACACTGAAGCTTTCTTT
TRBV5-4	.	TRBJ2-7	.	CASSQAGVTHEQYF	TGCGCCAGCAGCCAGGCAGGGGTCACCCACGAGCAGTACTTC
TRBV11-2	.	TRBJ2-2	.	CASSEPGNGELFF	TGTGCCAGCAGCGAGCCGGGGAACGGGGAGCTGTTTTTT
TRBV18	.	TRBJ2-7	.	CASSPNSYEQYF	TGTGCCAGCTCCCCAAACTCCTACGAGCAGTACTTC
TRBV27	TRBD1	TRBJ2-1	.	CASSPPGQGAQNEQFF	TGTGCCAGCAGCCCCCCGGGACAGGGGGCGCAGAATGAGCAGTTCTTC
TRBV11-2	TRBD2	TRBJ2-3	.	CASSFRLAGGRTDTQYF	TGTGCCAGCAGCTTTAGACTAGCGGGAGGGCGCACAGATACGCAGTATTTT
TRBV19	TRBD2	TRBJ2-1	.	CASSNPSGQLAGVGEQFF	TGTGCCAGTTCCAACCCCTCGGGCCAGCTAGCGGGAGTGGGTGAGCAGTTCTTC
TRBV19	TRBD2	TRBJ2-3	.	CATTTGGRMSTDTQYF	TGTGCCACCACCACGGGCGGGAGGATGAGCACAGATACGCAGTATTTT
TRBV18	.	TRBJ1-1	.	CASSPSQGWNTEAFF	TGTGCCAGCTCACCATCCCAGGGGTGGAACACTGAAGCTTTCTTT
TRBV15	TRBD2	TRBJ2-7	.	CATSDWRGYEQYF	TGTGCCACCAGCGATTGGCGGGGGTACGAGCAGTACTTC
TRBV7-3	.	TRBJ2-1	.	CASSHLGSYNEQFF	TGTGCCAGTAGCCACCTAGGTTCCTACAATGAGCAGTTCTTC
TRBV5-1	TRBD1	TRBJ1-2	.	CASSSSGTGGGYTF	TGCGCCAGCAGCTCATCAGGGACAGGTGGTGGCTACACCTTC